The text below deals with one TCR beta chain. Its specificity is unknown. This sample is part of a study of shared clonotypes between healthy human individuals. In the study overall: Three plates each covered CD4 naive and memory; CD8 naive two, CD8 memory one.

Using about 220 ng DNA, about 30,000 T cell genomes, the sorted-subset replicate PCRs were run. Repertoires were generated with immunoSEQ multiplex PCR, while TCRdb's copy carries only in-frame clones and drops some. The table has nearly 1 million clones, 76% seen once. Study-level results: How much donors shared clonotypes was expected to be affected by sequencing depth. Among non-shared clonotypes, generation probabilities were lower than among those shared by all four donors.

The V gene's germline CDR1 is SNHLY and CDR2 FYNNEI. Trimming shortened V by 6 bases and J by 4 bases, and 6 bases separated the two germline ends. This CDR3 is 11 amino acids long. Input material: memory CD4+ T cells sorted from blood. The subset denotes: CD45RA-negative fraction. This TCR derives from a man aged 18 to 29 in good health. The chain couples TRBV2 to TRBJ2-5; D gene ambiguous. CDR3 in amino acids: CASRELETQYF. The DNA for the CDR3 is TGTGCCAGCAGGGAACTAGAGACCCAGTACTTC.